A selection of T cell receptor beta chains follows, all from one sample in a study of cytomegalovirus exposure and HLA in healthy donors. Using immunoSEQ multiplex PCR, the repertoire was profiled, and TCRdb retains in-frame clones only, with some absent. The sample holds 100,000 to 120,000 clones; 75% to 90% are singletons and the top ten take about 1.8%. Sequencing was performed on PBMCs. These TCRs come from a middle-aged man in good health and CMV-seronegative. CDR3s include the opening cysteine and the closing phenylalanine or tryptophan. The D gene is left open where the match is weak. Clone size is given for some rows only: seen once, a few or many times, or a class if the clone is expanded.

V	J	D	size	DNA	CDR3
TRBV19	TRBJ2-3	NA	NA	TGTGCCAGTAGGGAGACAGATACGCAGTATTTT	CASRETDTQYF
TRBV7-9	TRBJ1-1	NA	NA	TGTGCCAGCAGCTTGGGCAGGAACACTGAAGCTTTCTTT	CASSLGRNTEAFF
TRBV27	TRBJ2-7	NA	NA	TGTGCCAGCAGTTCTTACTACGAGCAGTACTTC	CASSSYYEQYF
TRBV4-3	TRBJ1-4	NA	NA	TGCGCCAGCAGCCAAGCTGGGGGGGGAACTAATGAAAAACTGTTTTTT	CASSQAGGGTNEKLFF
TRBV15	TRBJ1-2	TRBD1	NA	TGTGCCACCAGCAGAGATCGGACAGGCCTTAACTATGGCTACACCTTC	CATSRDRTGLNYGYTF
TRBV28	TRBJ2-7	NA	once	TGTGCCAGCCGCCTGAGACTAGTACCCCCCCCGGTCTTGTACTTC	CASRLRLVPPPVLYF
TRBV5-1	TRBJ2-7	TRBD1	few	TGCGCCAGCAGCTTTCGGACAGGGGAGTACGAGCAGTACTTC	CASSFRTGEYEQYF
TRBV29-1	TRBJ2-2	NA	NA	TGCAGCGTGGCCAGGGGGGAGAACACCGGGGAGCTGTTTTTT	CSVARGENTGELFF
TRBV28	TRBJ2-5	NA	NA	TGTGCCAGCCGCCGGGCGGGGTTAGAGACCCAGTACTTC	CASRRAGLETQYF
TRBV6-1	TRBJ2-5	NA	NA	TGTGCCAGCAGTCCGACAGGTCCCGAGACCCAGTACTTC	CASSPTGPETQYF
TRBV30	TRBJ1-5	NA	NA	TGTGCCTGGAGTCGAACACCGGAGGGGCCCCAGCATTTT	CAWSRTPEGPQHF
TRBV6-1	TRBJ2-7	TRBD1	NA	TGTGCCAGCAGTGAAGCGGGGCAGGGGGCGAGAGAGCAGTACTTC	CASSEAGQGAREQYF
TRBV25-1	TRBJ1-2	NA	NA	TGTGCCAGCAGTTATAAGGATACGGGAGGCTACACCTTC	CASSYKDTGGYTF
TRBV7-2	TRBJ1-6	NA	NA	TGTGCCAGCAGCACCCGACAGCCTAATAATTCACCCCTCCACTTT	CASSTRQPNNSPLHF
TRBV7-9	TRBJ2-7	NA	NA	TGTGCCAGCAGCTTAGGAGGGGGCTACGAGCAGTACTTC	CASSLGGGYEQYF
TRBV6-5	TRBJ2-1	NA	NA	TGTGCCAGCAGTAGAGGGAGCGATGAGCAGTTCTTC	CASSRGSDEQFF
TRBV5-4	TRBJ2-5	TRBD1	NA	TGTGCCAGCAGCTTGGGACAGGGGATTGAGACCCAGTACTTC	CASSLGQGIETQYF
TRBV23-1	TRBJ2-7	NA	NA	TGCGCCGGCGTTGGGGGGATGGGATTCTACGAGCAGTACTTC	CAGVGGMGFYEQYF
TRBV7-2	TRBJ1-2	NA	NA	TGTGCCAGCAGCTTAAATGCTGGGGGGAGGGATGGCTACACCTTC	CASSLNAGGRDGYTF
TRBV13	TRBJ1-2	TRBD1	few	TGTGCCAGCGGCCGGGACAGGGTATTTAGCTACACCTTC	CASGRDRVFSYTF
TRBV12-2	TRBJ2-5	NA	NA	TGTGCAAGTCGCTTAGCGCGGCCTAGCGGGGGACAAGAGACCCAGTACTTC	CASRLARPSGGQETQYF
TRBV27	TRBJ2-1	NA	NA	TGTGCCAGCAGGATGGCGGGAATGGGTAATGAGCAGTTCTTC	CASRMAGMGNEQFF
TRBV5-1	TRBJ2-3	NA	NA	TGCGCCAGCAGCTTGTCTCCGGGAAGTGGCACAGATACGCAGTATTTT	CASSLSPGSGTDTQYF
TRBV5-1	TRBJ2-5	NA	NA	TGCGCCAGCAGCTTGGCTCGGGTCGGTGAGACCCAGTACTTC	CASSLARVGETQYF
TRBV6-9	TRBJ2-1	NA	NA	TGTGCCAGCAGTTCTACAGGGATCCCCCTCGGTGAGCAGTTCTTC	CASSSTGIPLGEQFF
TRBV4-2	TRBJ1-1	NA	once	TGTGCCAGCAGCCTGATGTTGAGCACTGAAGCTTTCTTT	CASSLMLSTEAFF
TRBV28	TRBJ1-1	NA	NA	TGTGCCAGCAGGGGGGGAACTGAAGCTTTCTTT	CASRGGTEAFF
TRBV2	TRBJ2-7	NA	NA	TGTGCCAGCACCTGGGGAAGGGGCGAGCAGTACTTC	CASTWGRGEQYF
TRBV2	TRBJ1-2	TRBD1	once	TGTGCCAGCAGTGAAGAACAGGGGCGAGGCTACACCTTC	CASSEEQGRGYTF
TRBV18	TRBJ1-2	NA	NA	TGTGCCAGCTCACCCGGGGAACTTTCGAACTATGGCTACACCTTC	CASSPGELSNYGYTF
TRBV28	TRBJ2-2	TRBD1	NA	TGTGCCAGCAGTTTCCAGGGGGCGTCCGGGGAGCTGTTTTTT	CASSFQGASGELFF
TRBV13	TRBJ2-7	TRBD2	NA	TGTGCCAGCAGCTTAGGCCGTGGGGGACTAGCGGGCTACGAGCAGTACTTC	CASSLGRGGLAGYEQYF
TRBV27	TRBJ1-4	NA	NA	TGTGCCAGCAGTTACCGGGGAACTTCTAATGAAAAACTGTTTTTT	CASSYRGTSNEKLFF
TRBV9	TRBJ2-1	NA	once	TGTGCCAGCAGCGTAGACCCTTCGGCACTAGTGGTTAATGAGCAGTTCTTC	CASSVDPSALVVNEQFF
TRBV20-1	TRBJ2-2	NA	once	TGCAGTGCTAGCAGGGGACGGGAGCTGTTTTTT	CSASRGRELFF
TRBV7-3	TRBJ2-5	TRBD2	NA	TGTGCCAGCAGCCTCGGGGCTAGCGGGGGGGAAGAGACCCAGTACTTC	CASSLGASGGEETQYF
TRBV5-1	TRBJ2-5	TRBD2	NA	TGCGCCAGCAGCTCTGGGGGTAGCGGGGAGACCCAGTACTTC	CASSSGGSGETQYF
TRBV15	TRBJ1-1	TRBD1	NA	TGTGCCACCAGCACCCCGGACAGGGAAGCTGAAGCTTTCTTT	CATSTPDREAEAFF
TRBV6-5	TRBJ1-4	NA	NA	TGTGCCAGCAGTAACCAAGACAGCGATAATGAAAAACTGTTTTTT	CASSNQDSDNEKLFF
TRBV4-3	TRBJ1-1	NA	NA	TGCGCCAGCAGCCAAGAAGGGGCGAACACTGAAGCTTTCTTT	CASSQEGANTEAFF
TRBV27	TRBJ1-4	TRBD1	few	TGTGCCAGCAGTACCAGGACAGGGGAAAAACTGTTTTTT	CASSTRTGEKLFF
TRBV6-5	TRBJ2-7	NA	NA	TGTGCCAGCAGTCCTAGCTCCTACGAGCAGTACTTC	CASSPSSYEQYF
TRBV4-1	TRBJ1-4	NA	NA	TGCGCCAGCAGCCAACAAGGCGCCACGGGAAAAGCTAATGAAAAACTGTTTTTT	CASSQQGATGKANEKLFF
TRBV9	TRBJ1-4	NA	NA	TGTGCCAGCAGCGCGGGGACTAATGAAAAACTGTTTTTT	CASSAGTNEKLFF
TRBV27	TRBJ1-6	TRBD1	NA	TGTGCCAGCAGTTTATTCGGGACAGGGCCTTCGAGCTCCTATAATTCACCCCTCCACTTT	CASSLFGTGPSSSYNSPLHF
TRBV2	TRBJ1-2	TRBD1	NA	TGTGCCAGCCGGACAGGTGCGGCGGCTAACTATGGCTACACCTTC	CASRTGAAANYGYTF
TRBV10-3	TRBJ2-3	TRBD1	NA	TGTGCCATAACCGGACAGGGACAACCAACAGATACGCAGTATTTT	CAITGQGQPTDTQYF
TRBV28	TRBJ1-2	NA	NA	TGTGCCAGCAGTTTCTCGGGATTGAACTATGGCTACACCTTC	CASSFSGLNYGYTF
TRBV27	TRBJ1-1	NA	NA	TGTGCCAGCAGTTTGGGACTCCCAGGGAACACTGAAGCTTTCTTT	CASSLGLPGNTEAFF
TRBV28	TRBJ2-7	NA	NA	TGTGCCAGCAGCACATGGACAGCCTCCTACGAGCAGTACTTC	CASSTWTASYEQYF